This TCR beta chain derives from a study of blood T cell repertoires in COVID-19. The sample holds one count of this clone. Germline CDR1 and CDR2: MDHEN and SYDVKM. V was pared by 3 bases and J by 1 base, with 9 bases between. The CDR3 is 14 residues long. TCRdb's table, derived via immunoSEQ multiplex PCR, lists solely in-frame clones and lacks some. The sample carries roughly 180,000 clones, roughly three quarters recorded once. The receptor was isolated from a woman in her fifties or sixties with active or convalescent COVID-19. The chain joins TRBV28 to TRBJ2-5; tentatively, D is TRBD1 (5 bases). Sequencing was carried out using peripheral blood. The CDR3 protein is CASSFKQAQETQYF. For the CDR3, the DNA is TGTGCCAGCAGTTTTAAACAGGCCCAAGAGACCCAGTACTTC.